This entry describes one T cell receptor (beta chain). The antigen it recognizes is unknown. No base qualities exist here, and no much larger clone lies one base off it. This sample was taken from a study of OX40 agonist ivuxolimab in advanced cancers. A note on the overall study: Ivuxolimab was an agonistic, fully human IgG2 monoclonal antibody directed against OX40 (CD134), a costimulatory receptor. Intravenous ivuxolimab was administered to patients every 2 weeks at six dose levels: 0.01, 0.1, 0.3, 1.5, 3 and 10 mg/kg. Of the approximately 53 patients in dose escalation, around 19 had hepatocellular carcinoma, about 15 had melanoma, 9 had renal cell carcinoma and 9 had head and neck cancer. The dose-escalation cohort was about 83% male with a mean age of approximately 60 years, ranging from roughly 20 to 80. Patients were allowed to have had prior anti-PD-1, anti-PD-L1 or anti-CTLA-4 therapy, and around 40% of the dose-escalation patients had previously received checkpoint inhibitors. Partial responses were achieved by three dose-escalation patients, of whom one had hepatocellular carcinoma and two had cutaneous melanoma. The point of sequencing TCRbeta in the periphery was to test whether ivuxolimab changed TCR sequence diversity and drove clonal T-cell expansion. The paper covers the monotherapy dose-escalation part of the phase I ivuxolimab trial, which included N of about 50 patients. The research as a whole found: After ivuxolimab, expanded clones were on average more numerous among CD8+ T cells than among CD4+ T cells. Which antigens the clonally expanded peripheral T cells were specific for was not determined. In the 0.1-3.0 mg/kg groups, partial responders were among the patients with the lowest normalized peripheral clonal expansion, particularly in CD8+ T cells. Low levels of normalized T-cell clonal expansion were also seen in some patients who did not respond. At doses of 0.1 to 3.0 mg/kg, clonal expansion of both CD4+ and CD8+ blood T cells was observed from baseline to week 6.

The trial excluded patients who had a history of autoimmune disease or who were on systemic immunosuppression. Peripheral blood for TCR sequencing was collected from all dose cohorts at baseline, on cycle 4 day 1, and on cycle 7 day 1. Samples were obtained from an open-label, multicenter, first-in-human phase I dose-escalation trial of ivuxolimab. Adults with locally advanced or metastatic melanoma, renal cell carcinoma, hepatocellular carcinoma or head and neck squamous cell carcinoma were enrolled in the trial. Before TCR sequencing, CD4+ T cells and CD8+ T cells were sorted from peripheral blood as separate populations. Genomic DNA was extracted from sorted cells for sequencing of the TCRbeta CDR3 region. The immunoSEQ Assay was used to sequence the TCRbeta CDR3 regions. Entries here come from immuneACCESS through TCRdb and include only in-frame sequences with V and J called. Some clones fail to appear in such tables; in the studies checked, an unresolved V gene covers under half of the shortfall, and the cause of the remainder is unknown. Across this sample there are about 32,000 clones, with around 83% seen only once. About 20% of the sample lies in the top ten.

Deletion took 0 bases off V and 0 bases off J, with a span of 8 bases between the germline ends. Inclusive of the bounding cysteine and phenylalanine, the CDR3 is 15 residues long. Just the 45-base CDR3 DNA is kept, in frame starting at base 1. For CDR1 and CDR2, the germline V gene lists SGHAT and FQNNGV. The V and J segments used are TRBV11-2 and TRBJ1-1; no D segment can be confidently identified. This receptor was taken from an adult with an advanced solid tumor such as melanoma, head and neck, liver or kidney cancer. Material: CD4+ or CD8+ T cells sorted from blood, obtained in a trial of the OX40 agonist ivuxolimab. DNA sequence: TGTGCCAGCAGCTTAGATCGGGGAATGAACACTGAAGCTTTCTTT. This yields the protein CASSLDRGMNTEAFF.